Listed below are T cell receptor beta chains from one sample, sequenced in a study of blood T cell repertoires in COVID-19. Sequenced by immunoSEQ multiplex PCR; TCRdb stores in-frame clones only, minus some. The data hold some 93,000 clones, with around nine tenths observed a single time. Sequenced: peripheral blood. Receptor source: a man aged 55 to 69 with acute or convalescent COVID-19. The CDR3 runs from the conserved cysteine through the conserved F or W. D genes are given only for firm matches. Clone size is shown for a subset of rows, as once, few, many or a class of expanded clone.

TGTGCCAGCAGCGACCAAGGGGGCAGTGGTAATTCACCCCTCCACTTT CASSDQGGSGNSPLHF TRBJ1-6 TRBV11-2 many TRBD1
TGTGCCAGCAGCTTATTTTTGACTAGCGGGAGATTTGTGAATGAGCAGTTCTTC CASSLFLTSGRFVNEQFF TRBJ2-1 TRBV7-8 - TRBD2
TGTGCCAGTGGGGCTGGTTTCTATGGCTACACCTTC CASGAGFYGYTF TRBJ1-2 TRBV6-5 - -
TGCGCCAGCAGCTCCCCGACAGGGTCAGAGTCCTACGAGCAGTACTTC CASSSPTGSESYEQYF TRBJ2-7 TRBV5-1 few TRBD1
TGCGCCAGCAGCTTGGGAGCGGTATACGAGCAGTACTTC CASSLGAVYEQYF TRBJ2-7 TRBV5-1 - -
TGTGCCAGCAGCCAGGACAGGGGGTCGACGCAGTATTTT CASSQDRGSTQYF TRBJ2-3 TRBV3-1/TRBV3-2 - TRBD1
TGTGCCAGCAGTTACTCGGGGGGACAGGGGGCCTCCTATAGCAATCAGCCCCAGCATTTT CASSYSGGQGASYSNQPQHF TRBJ1-5 TRBV6-2/TRBV6-3 - TRBD1
TGTGCCAGCAGTTACTCCACAGGGGGCATTAGCACAGATACGCAGTATTTT CASSYSTGGISTDTQYF TRBJ2-3 TRBV6-2/TRBV6-3 - TRBD1
TGTGCCAGCAGCTTGGGGCACCGGGGTTCTAATTCACCCCTCCACTTT CASSLGHRGSNSPLHF TRBJ1-6 TRBV5-6 - -
TGTGCCTGGAGTACAGGGGGCACTGAAGCTTTCTTT CAWSTGGTEAFF TRBJ1-1 TRBV30 few TRBD1
TGTGCCAGCAGTCCTCCCGGCCGGGGTAATGAAAAACTGTTTTTT CASSPPGRGNEKLFF TRBJ1-4 TRBV7-9 - -
TGTGCCAGCAGCTTGTACGGGGGGATCTACGAGCAGTACTTC CASSLYGGIYEQYF TRBJ2-7 TRBV5-5 - TRBD2
TGTGCCAGCTCGATCGGGCCGCAGGGATTGACGAACACTGAAGCTTTCTTT CASSIGPQGLTNTEAFF TRBJ1-1 TRBV18 - -
TGTGCCAGCAGCAAACCCGGGACAGGGGTTCAGCCCCAGCATTTT CASSKPGTGVQPQHF TRBJ1-5 TRBV9 - TRBD1
TGCGCCAGCAGCTTGGGCTGGCGGGGGGCATATCAGCATGAGCAGTTCTTC CASSLGWRGAYQHEQFF TRBJ2-1 TRBV5-1 - TRBD2
TGTGCCAGCCCCAGGTCACCCACAATACAAGAGACCCAGTACTTC CASPRSPTIQETQYF TRBJ2-5 TRBV6-7 few -
TGTGCCAGCTCACCAAATTTGGGCAGGGGCGTATCCGGGGAGCTGTTTTTT CASSPNLGRGVSGELFF TRBJ2-2 TRBV18 - -
TGTGCCAGCAGCTTAGCTGGGGGGAGTTTGGGTGAGCAGTTCTTC CASSLAGGSLGEQFF TRBJ2-1 TRBV7-9 few -
TGTGCCAGCAGCCCCGGACTAGCGGGGGGGCAGGCGACAGATACGCAGTATTTT CASSPGLAGGQATDTQYF TRBJ2-3 TRBV5-4 - TRBD2
TGTGCCAGCAGTTCAACCGGACAGGGGAGGGGAGAGACCCAGTACTTC CASSSTGQGRGETQYF TRBJ2-5 TRBV6-5 - TRBD1
TGTGCCAGTAGTATTCCCCACGGGACAGGGGGCTATGGCTACACCTTC CASSIPHGTGGYGYTF TRBJ1-2 TRBV19 - TRBD1
TGTGCCAGCAGCTTAGAGCTTGGGGGGTTGGTTTACGAGCAGTACTTC CASSLELGGLVYEQYF TRBJ2-7 TRBV7-2 few -
TGTGCCATCAGTGAGGGACAGGTGATGAACACTGAAGCTTTCTTT CAISEGQVMNTEAFF TRBJ1-1 TRBV10-3 - TRBD1
TGTGCCAGCAGCTTCACCGGGACAGCGAACACTGAAGCTTTCTTT CASSFTGTANTEAFF TRBJ1-1 TRBV7-9 - TRBD1
TGTGCCAGCAGCGGGACTAGCGACAATGAGCAGTTCTTC CASSGTSDNEQFF TRBJ2-1 TRBV9 few TRBD2
TGCAGCGTTGAGGCAGGGGGGCAGGGTGAGCAGTACTTC CSVEAGGQGEQYF TRBJ2-7 TRBV29-1 - -
TGTGCCAGTAGTACTGGACAGGGGTATTACAATGAGCAGTTCTTC CASSTGQGYYNEQFF TRBJ2-1 TRBV19 - TRBD1
TGCGCCACCCAGTTTGCAGGAACCGGGGAGCTGTTTTTT CATQFAGTGELFF TRBJ2-2 TRBV10-2 - -
TGCGCCAGCAGCTTGGCGGGTAGCGGGGGGGCAGAGACCCAGTACTTC CASSLAGSGGAETQYF TRBJ2-5 TRBV5-1 - TRBD2
TGTGCCAGCAGCAAAGGGGACAGCTCCTATAATTCACCCCTCCACTTT CASSKGDSSYNSPLHF TRBJ1-6 TRBV21-1 - -
TGTGCCAGCAGCTTAACGACTAGCGAGTACAATGAGCAGTTCTTC CASSLTTSEYNEQFF TRBJ2-1 TRBV7-3 few TRBD2
TGTGCCAGCTCCTTAGACACCGCTATTCAGCCCCAGCATTTT CASSLDTAIQPQHF TRBJ1-5 TRBV18 few -
TGTGCCAGCAGCTTGGCCAGCCGGGGGGGCACTGAAGCTTTCTTT CASSLASRGGTEAFF TRBJ1-1 TRBV5-6 - -
TGTGCCAGCTCAATTAGCGGGGTACGGTGGGAGACCCAGTACTTC CASSISGVRWETQYF TRBJ2-5 TRBV27 - TRBD2
TGTGCCAGTAGTGGCCGCTCTGGGGCCAACGTCCTGACTTTC CASSGRSGANVLTF TRBJ2-6 TRBV19 once -
TGCGCCAGCAGCCGACAGTTTCAAACTAATGAAAAACTGTTTTTT CASSRQFQTNEKLFF TRBJ1-4 TRBV4-3 - -
TGTGCCATCAGTGAGACCAGGGTGACGGATACGCAGTATTTT CAISETRVTDTQYF TRBJ2-3 TRBV10-3 - -
TGTGCCAGCAGTTCGGGCGGGACTGACTCCTACAATGAGCAGTTCTTC CASSSGGTDSYNEQFF TRBJ2-1 TRBV6-5 - -
TGTGCCAGCAGCTGGACTACTAGCGGCAACAATGAGCAGTTCTTC CASSWTTSGNNEQFF TRBJ2-1 TRBV11-2 - TRBD2
TGTGCCAGTAGTGCACTAGCGGGAGGCTACGAGCAGTACTTC CASSALAGGYEQYF TRBJ2-7 TRBV19 few TRBD2
TGTGCCAGCAGTTTGACAGCGAACTATGGCTACACCTTC CASSLTANYGYTF TRBJ1-2 TRBV12-3/TRBV12-4 - -
TGTGCCAGCAGCGTGCGGGGTGGGGCTGGGGGGAGGAATGAGCAGTTCTTC CASSVRGGAGGRNEQFF TRBJ2-1 TRBV9 - -
TGTGCCACCAGTGATTTCCGCCTAACTAGCGGGAGGCTAAAGTTCTTC CATSDFRLTSGRLKFF TRBJ2-1 TRBV24-1 - TRBD2
TGTGCCAGCAGTTTTCAGGGTAGCAATCAGCCCCAGCATTTT CASSFQGSNQPQHF TRBJ1-5 TRBV28 - -
TGTGCCAGCAGCTTGGCCACCCGGGGTGAAAAACTGTTTTTT CASSLATRGEKLFF TRBJ1-4 TRBV7-2 - -
TGCGCCAGCAGCTTGGCCGGGGGACCTGAAGCTTTCTTT CASSLAGGPEAFF TRBJ1-1 TRBV5-1 - -
TGTGCCAGCAGCAAAGGGACACAAGCTTTCTTT CASSKGTQAFF TRBJ1-1 TRBV21-1 once -
TGCAGCGTTGTGGAGGGAGGACTATACGAGCAGTACTTC CSVVEGGLYEQYF TRBJ2-7 TRBV29-1 few -
TGCGCCAGCAGCCTAGAATCGAACACTGAAGCTTTCTTT CASSLESNTEAFF TRBJ1-1 TRBV5-1 once -
TGCAGTGCTAGTAGTAGAGGAGGCACAGATACGCAGTATTTT CSASSRGGTDTQYF TRBJ2-3 TRBV20-1 - -
TGTGCCAGCAGCGTAGGCGGGGGGGTCCGGGCCACTGAAGCTTTCTTT CASSVGGGVRATEAFF TRBJ1-1 TRBV9 - -